The clone carrying this T cell receptor (beta chain) was found many times. What it binds is not known. The trim removed 0 bases at V and 4 bases at J, leaving 5 bases unmatched. CDR1 and CDR2 (germline): SGHRS, YFSETQ. This CDR3 region has 16 residues. This sample was taken from a study of cytomegalovirus exposure and HLA in healthy donors. Study results and caveats: Researchers reported in a later analysis that common viral pathogens appeared linked to several top clusters. It is likely that the observed cluster of highly shared sequence variants was a sequencing artifact.

It was with 60 Vbeta and 13 Jbeta primers that the PCR ran. Method: immunoSEQ multiplex PCR; TCRdb's copy keeps in-frame clones and lacks some. The profile shows some 110,000 clones, 65% to 80% of them singletons. The sample taken for sequencing was PBMCs. The V gene is TRBV5-1, the J gene TRBJ2-3; 10 bases match TRBD2. This TCR was sampled from a man aged 25 to 40 in good health and CMV-seropositive. This CDR3 is CASSLAERGGSDTQYF. The CDR3 region has the DNA TGCGCCAGCAGCTTGGCAGAGCGGGGGGGCTCAGATACGCAGTATTTT.